The 9 T cell receptor beta chains reported below all come from one sample, sequenced in a study of cytomegalovirus exposure and HLA in healthy donors. PCR amplification relied on 60 Vbeta primers (plus 13 Jbeta primers). Clones were sequenced by immunoSEQ multiplex PCR, and TCRdb holds only the in-frame ones, with some missing. The data contain about 140,000 clones, around 80% of them singletons. Sequences were obtained from PBMCs. The source of these receptors is a man aged 18 to 30 in good health and CMV-seropositive.

The V call is TRBV6-5, the J call TRBJ2-7; a weak D match, TRBD1 (5 bases). This CDR3 has 13 residues. Germline V lookup: CDR1 MNHEY, CDR2 SVGAGI. V gave up 2 bases and J gave up 7 bases, with 12 bases separating them. In DNA, the CDR3 is TGTGCCAGCAGTTACGATCGGCCAGGGGAGCAGTACTTC. Amino acid sequence: CASSYDRPGEQYF.

The chain carries TRBV5-1 and TRBJ1-4; no clear D. V was trimmed by 3 bases and J by 5 bases, leaving 11 bases between them. The CDR3 has 14 residues. Germline lookup yields CDR1 SGHRS and CDR2 YFSETQ. This CDR3 reads CASSSRDANEKLFF. The CDR3 DNA sequence: TGCGCCAGCAGCTCCCGGGATGCGAATGAAAAACTGTTTTTT.

The chain has TRBV5-1 and TRBJ2-7; 9 bases are shared with TRBD1. After removal of 4 bases from V and 4 bases from J, the junction contained 9 bases not matched to a gene. The CDR3 covers 15 residues. The germline V gene has CDR1 SGHRS and CDR2 YFSETQ. The CDR3 is CASSPRTGVLYEQYF. CDR3 in DNA: TGCGCCAGCAGCCCCAGGACAGGGGTACTATACGAGCAGTACTTC.

The chain carries TRBV2 and TRBJ1-1; 9 positions agree with TRBD1. The trim removed 8 bases at V and 1 base at J, leaving 5 bases unmatched. Germline V gene data show CDR1 as SNHLY and CDR2 as FYNNEI. The CDR3 spans 14 residues. CDR3 amino acids: CASFMGQGNTEAFF. CDR3 coding DNA: TGTGCCAGCTTCATGGGACAGGGGAACACTGAAGCTTTCTTT.

The chain recombines TRBV10-1 with TRBJ2-3; TRBD2 matches 9 bases. V was clipped by 3 bases and J by 0 bases; unmatched bases: 7. This CDR3 is 17 amino acids long. CDR1 is WNHNN, CDR2 SYGVQD, per germline (reference sequence). The CDR3: CASSDMASGTSTDTQYF. CDR3 nucleotides: TGCGCCAGCAGTGATATGGCTAGCGGGACCAGCACAGATACGCAGTATTTT.

This chain joins TRBV19 and TRBJ2-7, with D maybe TRBD2 (6 bases). CDR3 length: 16 residues. Germline V gene sequence: CDR1 LNHDA, CDR2 SQIVND (reference sequence). The V end lost 4 bases, the J end lost 7 bases, and 23 bases lay between the germline ends. This CDR3 is CASSSWGGTNPGEQYF. The CDR3 coding sequence is TGTGCCAGTAGTAGCTGGGGCGGGACCAATCCTGGGGAGCAGTACTTC.

This clone was picked up a small number of times. Distinct nucleotide sequences in the sample also encode this CDR3. This chain uses TRBV19 with TRBJ2-1, with D possibly TRBD1 on 6 matching bases. V gave up 3 bases and J gave up 4 bases, with 10 bases separating them. The V gene's germline CDR1 is LNHDA and CDR2 SQIVND (reference sequence). There are 14 residues in the CDR3. The CDR3 DNA sequence: TGTGCCAGTAGTATCGGGACATCGTACAATGAGCAGTTCTTC. Translation: CASSIGTSYNEQFF.

J is TRBJ1-5 and V is TRBV5-4, with a tentative D call TRBD1 (5 bases). There are 15 residues in the CDR3. Germline values: CDR1 SGHNT, CDR2 YYREEE (reference sequence). Between the trimmed V and J ends, which lost 0 bases and 1 base, there was a span of 8 bases. The CDR3 sequence is CASSLGEGSNQPQHF. The CDR3 nucleotides are TGTGCCAGCAGCTTGGGGGAGGGGAGCAATCAGCCCCAGCATTTT.

The chain employs TRBV9 and TRBJ1-1; D unresolved. The CDR3 is made up of 13 amino acids. The V gene lost 0 bases and the J gene lost 5 bases, with 8 bases spanning the gap. CDR1 and CDR2 (germline): SGDLS, YYNGEE. CDR3 region: CASSVGRRTEAFF. CDR3 DNA sequence: TGTGCCAGCAGCGTAGGGAGGAGGACTGAAGCTTTCTTT.